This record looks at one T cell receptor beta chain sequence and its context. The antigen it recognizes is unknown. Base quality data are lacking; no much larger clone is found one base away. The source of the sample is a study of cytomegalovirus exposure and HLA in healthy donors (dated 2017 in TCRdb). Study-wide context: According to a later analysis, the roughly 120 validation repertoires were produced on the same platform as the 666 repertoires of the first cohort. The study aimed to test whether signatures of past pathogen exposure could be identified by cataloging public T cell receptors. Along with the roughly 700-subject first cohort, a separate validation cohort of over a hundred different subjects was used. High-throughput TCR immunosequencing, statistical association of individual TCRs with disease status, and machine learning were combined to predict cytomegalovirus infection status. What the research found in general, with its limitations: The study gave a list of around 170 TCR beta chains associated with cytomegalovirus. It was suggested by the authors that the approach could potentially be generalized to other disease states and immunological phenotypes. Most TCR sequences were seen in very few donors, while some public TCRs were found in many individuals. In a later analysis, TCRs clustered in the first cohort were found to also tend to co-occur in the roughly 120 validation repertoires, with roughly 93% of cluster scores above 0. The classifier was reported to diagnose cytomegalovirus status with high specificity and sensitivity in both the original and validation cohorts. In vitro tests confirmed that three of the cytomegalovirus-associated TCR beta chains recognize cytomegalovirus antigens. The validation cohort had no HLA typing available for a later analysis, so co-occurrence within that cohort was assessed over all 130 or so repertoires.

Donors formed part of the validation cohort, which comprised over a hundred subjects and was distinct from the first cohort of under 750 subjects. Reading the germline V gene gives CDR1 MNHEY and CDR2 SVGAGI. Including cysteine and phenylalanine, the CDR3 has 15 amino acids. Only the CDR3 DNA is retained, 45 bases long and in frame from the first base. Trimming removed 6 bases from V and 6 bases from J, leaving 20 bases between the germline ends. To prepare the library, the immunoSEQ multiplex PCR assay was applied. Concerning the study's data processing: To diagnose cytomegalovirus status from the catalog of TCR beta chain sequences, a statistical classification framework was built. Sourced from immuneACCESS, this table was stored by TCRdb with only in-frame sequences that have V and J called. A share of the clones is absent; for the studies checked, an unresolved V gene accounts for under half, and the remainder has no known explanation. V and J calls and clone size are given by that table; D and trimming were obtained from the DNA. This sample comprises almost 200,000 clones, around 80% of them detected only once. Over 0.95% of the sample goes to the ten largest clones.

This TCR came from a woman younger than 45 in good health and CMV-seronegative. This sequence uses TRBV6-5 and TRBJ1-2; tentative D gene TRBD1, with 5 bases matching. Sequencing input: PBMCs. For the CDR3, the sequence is CASSSTQGTRNGYTF. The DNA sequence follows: TGTGCCAGCAGCTCGACGCAGGGAACGCGGAATGGCTACACCTTC.